The rows below give T cell receptor beta chains drawn from one sample of a study of cytomegalovirus exposure and HLA in healthy donors. Method: immunoSEQ multiplex PCR; TCRdb's copy keeps in-frame clones and lacks some. The data show 76,000 or so clones, 78% seen once. Sequencing input: PBMCs. Receptors were obtained from a woman in her 40s in good health and CMV-seropositive. The CDR3 runs from the conserved cysteine through the conserved F or W. The D gene is left open where the match is weak. Clone size, where shown, is once, few, many, or a class for clones that have expanded.

CDR3aa	CDR3nt	v_gene	j_gene	abundance	d_gene
CASTTGNTEAFF	TGTGCCAGCACGACAGGTAACACTGAAGCTTTCTTT	TRBV27	TRBJ1-1	few	-
CASSERFSGGADEQFF	TGTGCCAGCAGTGAACGCTTTAGCGGGGGGGCAGACGAGCAGTTCTTC	TRBV6-1	TRBJ2-1	-	TRBD2
CASSISGGREETQYF	TGTGCCAGTAGTATATCCGGGGGGAGGGAAGAGACCCAGTACTTC	TRBV19	TRBJ2-5	-	TRBD2
CASSSSDNQETQYF	TGTGCCAGCAGTTCCTCGGACAACCAAGAGACCCAGTACTTC	TRBV27	TRBJ2-5	-	-
CASSPSNNQPQHF	TGTGCCAGCTCACCGAGCAACAATCAGCCCCAGCATTTT	TRBV18	TRBJ1-5	-	-
CASSPSGGTYNEQFF	TGTGCCAGCAGCCCGAGCGGGGGAACCTACAATGAGCAGTTCTTC	TRBV7-6	TRBJ2-1	-	TRBD2
CASSVDGGGQETQYF	TGTGCCAGCAGCGTAGACGGAGGTGGACAAGAGACCCAGTACTTC	TRBV9	TRBJ2-5	-	-
CASSYSRQGGYTF	TGTGCCAGCAGTTACTCTCGGCAGGGCGGCTACACCTTC	TRBV6-5	TRBJ1-2	-	-
CASSPGQGSEKLFF	TGTGCCAGCAGTCCGGGACAGGGCTCTGAAAAACTGTTTTTT	TRBV28	TRBJ1-4	-	TRBD1
CASSVVGQNTEAFF	TGTGCCAGCAGCGTAGTGGGACAAAACACTGAAGCTTTCTTT	TRBV9	TRBJ1-1	-	-
CAIGPTSGGLTDTQYF	TGTGCCATCGGCCCGACTAGCGGGGGGCTCACAGATACGCAGTATTTT	TRBV10-3	TRBJ2-3	-	TRBD2
CASIQDQSDQPQHF	TGTGCCAGCATACAGGACCAATCCGATCAGCCCCAGCATTTT	TRBV2	TRBJ1-5	-	-
CAATGGGQETQYF	TGTGCCGCGACGGGCGGGGGCCAAGAGACCCAGTACTTC	TRBV12-1	TRBJ2-5	few	-
CASSLEGQSLQETQYF	TGCGCCAGCAGCTTGGAGGGGCAGTCGCTCCAAGAGACCCAGTACTTC	TRBV5-1	TRBJ2-5	-	-
CASSSQGADYGYTF	TGTGCCAGCAGTTCACAGGGGGCGGACTATGGCTACACCTTC	TRBV6-5	TRBJ1-2	-	TRBD1
CASRGTGRRNEQFF	TGTGCCAGCAGGGGGACAGGGCGACGCAATGAGCAGTTCTTC	TRBV28	TRBJ2-1	few	TRBD1
CAFVFGGPTDTQYF	TGTGCCTTCGTTTTCGGCGGGCCCACAGATACGCAGTATTTT	TRBV30	TRBJ2-3	-	-
CASSSLAGYTDTQYF	TGTGCCAGTAGTTCCCTAGCGGGGTACACAGATACGCAGTATTTT	TRBV19	TRBJ2-3	-	TRBD2
CAWKPGIRGHTEAFF	TGTGCCTGGAAGCCGGGGATAAGGGGGCACACTGAAGCTTTCTTT	TRBV30	TRBJ1-1	-	TRBD1
CALRRGLGNTIYF	TGTGCCTTACGAAGGGGCCTTGGAAACACCATATATTTT	TRBV30	TRBJ1-3	-	-
CASSRGLAGGETQYF	TGTGCCAGCAGTCGGGGACTAGCGGGGGGAGAGACCCAGTACTTC	TRBV6-6	TRBJ2-5	-	TRBD2
CASSLGTGDGTEAFF	TGCGCCAGCAGCTTGGGGACAGGCGATGGCACTGAAGCTTTCTTT	TRBV5-1	TRBJ1-1	-	TRBD1
CASSELAGGLYEQFF	TGTGCCAGCAGTGAACTAGCGGGGGGGCTGTATGAGCAGTTCTTC	TRBV6-4	TRBJ2-1	-	TRBD2
CASSRTGGSYEQYF	TGCGCCAGCAGCCGGACAGGGGGATCCTACGAGCAGTACTTC	TRBV5-1	TRBJ2-7	-	TRBD1
CASSEDKTGGNYGYTF	TGCGCCAGCAGTGAGGATAAAACAGGGGGAAACTATGGCTACACCTTC	TRBV10-1	TRBJ1-2	-	TRBD1
CASSAGQGAGYGYTF	TGTGCCAGCAGTGCTGGACAGGGGGCTGGCTATGGCTACACCTTC	TRBV6-4	TRBJ1-2	-	TRBD1
CSSSLEVGVWLF	TGTTCCAGCAGCTTAGAAGTAGGGGTTTGGCTTTTC	TRBV7-9	TRBJ2-4	-	-
CASSVPGQGKTGNQPQHF	TGTGCCAGCAGTGTCCCGGGACAGGGAAAAACAGGCAATCAGCCCCAGCATTTT	TRBV28	TRBJ1-5	once	TRBD1
CASSRDSTTNEKLFF	TGCGCCAGCAGCCGGGACTCAACAACTAATGAAAAACTGTTTTTT	TRBV5-1	TRBJ1-4	-	-
CASGLGDRGFDTQYF	TGTGCTAGTGGTTTGGGGGACAGGGGGTTTGATACGCAGTATTTT	TRBV12-5	TRBJ2-3	-	TRBD1
CASSLQGESGANVLTF	TGTGCCAGCAGTTTACAGGGCGAGTCTGGGGCCAACGTCCTGACTTTC	TRBV27	TRBJ2-6	-	-
CASSLGLYGYTF	TGTGCCAGCAGTTTGGGGCTTTATGGCTACACCTTC	TRBV28	TRBJ1-2	-	-
CASSPDRVRNSPLHF	TGTGCCAGCAGCCCGGACAGGGTCCGTAATTCACCCCTCCACTTT	TRBV7-2	TRBJ1-6	-	TRBD1
CASRQGEAGELFF	TGTGCCAGCAGGCAGGGGGAAGCCGGGGAGCTGTTTTTT	TRBV6-4	TRBJ2-2	medium-sized	TRBD1
CASSERWGRTDTQYF	TGTGCCAGCAGTGAAAGGTGGGGCCGCACAGATACGCAGTATTTT	TRBV25-1	TRBJ2-3	-	-
CALESGTGPLGYGYTF	TGTGCCTTAGAGTCGGGGACAGGCCCCCTTGGCTATGGCTACACCTTC	TRBV30	TRBJ1-2	once	TRBD1
CASTLAAKTQYF	TGTGCCAGCACATTAGCCGCAAAGACCCAGTACTTC	TRBV2	TRBJ2-5	-	-
CASRRQGRDEQFF	TGTGCCAGCAGGCGACAGGGGAGGGATGAGCAGTTCTTC	TRBV28	TRBJ2-1	-	-
CASSLTASEQFF	TGTGCCAGCTCCCTAACCGCCTCGGAGCAGTTCTTC	TRBV18	TRBJ2-1	-	-
CASTPPGTAYGYTF	TGTGCCAGCACCCCTCCCGGGACAGCCTATGGCTACACCTTC	TRBV28	TRBJ1-2	-	TRBD1
CASSVQTGEQYF	TGTGCCAGCAGCGTCCAGACCGGGGAGCAGTACTTC	TRBV9	TRBJ2-7	-	-
CASSAGRGTEAFF	TGTGCCAGTAGTGCAGGACGGGGCACTGAAGCTTTCTTT	TRBV19	TRBJ1-1	medium-sized	-
CASSSGTGLETQYF	TGTGCCAGCAGCTCCGGGACAGGGTTAGAGACCCAGTACTTC	TRBV5-4	TRBJ2-5	-	TRBD1
CASRIQGSGNTIYF	TGTGCCAGTAGGATACAGGGCTCTGGAAACACCATATATTTT	TRBV19	TRBJ1-3	-	-
CATSRDRGQGAEKLFF	TGTGCCACCAGCAGAGATCGGGGACAGGGGGCTGAAAAACTGTTTTTT	TRBV15	TRBJ1-4	few	TRBD1
CAWSTDPSYSPLHF	TGTGCCTGGAGTACAGACCCGTCTTATTCACCCCTCCACTTT	TRBV30	TRBJ1-6	-	-
CASSYSGAENTGELFF	TGTGCCAGCAGTTACTCGGGGGCCGAGAACACCGGGGAGCTGTTTTTT	TRBV6-5	TRBJ2-2	-	-
CASSLGQGSYEQYF	TGTGCCAGCTCACTGGGACAGGGGAGCTACGAGCAGTACTTC	TRBV18	TRBJ2-7	-	TRBD1
CASSISTQGTNTGELFF	TGTGCCAGTAGTATAAGTACCCAGGGAACGAACACCGGGGAGCTGTTTTTT	TRBV19	TRBJ2-2	-	-
CAWSGDRVQEKLFF	TGTGCCTGGAGTGGAGACAGGGTGCAGGAAAAACTGTTTTTT	TRBV30	TRBJ1-4	few	TRBD1
CASSEPTGSEAFF	TGTGCCAGCAGTGAACCCACAGGATCTGAAGCTTTCTTT	TRBV25-1	TRBJ1-1	few	-
CASSESGLAGGTDTQYF	TGTGCCAGCAGTGAATCGGGTCTAGCGGGGGGGACAGATACGCAGTATTTT	TRBV6-1	TRBJ2-3	few	TRBD2
CASSQLVLKDSPLHF	TGCGCCAGCAGCCAACTAGTCCTGAAGGATTCACCCCTCCACTTT	TRBV4-1	TRBJ1-6	-	-
CASSVGGAATYEQYF	TGTGCCAGCAGTGTGGGGGGGGCAGCCACCTACGAGCAGTACTTC	TRBV6-1	TRBJ2-7	-	-
CASSIDAGMNTEAFF	TGTGCCAGTAGTATAGATGCCGGGATGAACACTGAAGCTTTCTTT	TRBV19	TRBJ1-1	few	-